Below are 3 T cell receptor beta chains sequenced from a single sample in a study of regulatory T cells in long-lasting Graves disease. iRepertoire HTBI primers and Arm-PCR of CDR3 regions built TCR beta libraries. TCRdb analysed the multiplex PCR reads with MiXCR anew, one entry per CDR3 protein. The data hold a few hundred thousand distinct CDR3 sequences, with approximately 22% observed a single time. Time point defined: persistent/refractory GD, antithyroid drugs over 5 years with positive TRAb. From PBMCs, RNA was extracted and then used to make the TCR library. The sequenced sample was peripheral blood mononuclear cells (PBMCs), obtained when the disease was refractory, from a patient treated with antithyroid drugs. These receptors all stem from a female donor with Graves disease.

The gene calls are TRBV15 and TRBJ2-4, with D unresolved. V dropped 5 bases and J dropped 7 bases, with 6 bases sitting between them. The germline gives CDR1 LNHNV, CDR2 YYDKDF (reference sequence). This CDR3 has 11 amino acids. The CDR3 nucleotides read TGTGCCACCAGCTCAACGAACATTCAGTACTTC. It is translated as CATSSTNIQYF.

The chain has TRBV18 and TRBJ2-7; 8 bases map to TRBD1. The CDR3 length is 14 residues. V lost 6 bases and J lost 3; bases outside the gene matches: 7. Germline CDR1 reads KGHSH; CDR2 reads LQKENI. CDR3 region: CASSRGQDNYEQYF. The CDR3 DNA reads as TGTGCCAGCTCGCGGGGACAGGACAACTACGAGCAGTACTTC. Together with reference TRBV18 and TRBJ2-7, the CDR3 gives the full variable domain: NAGVMQNPRHLVRRRGQEARLRCSPMKGHSHVYWYRQLPEEGLKFMVYLQKENIIDESGMPKERFSAEFPKEGPSILRIQQVVRGDSAAYFCASSRGQDNYEQYFGPGTRLTVT.

At least ten counts were recorded for this clonotype. V is TRBV6-1 and J is TRBJ1-1; no clear D. The V end was cut by 4 bases, the J end by 6 bases, with 12 bases between. The CDR3 contains 13 residues. Per the germline V gene, CDR1 is MNHNS and CDR2 is SASEGT. The CDR3 protein is CASSVYTYPEAFF. CDR3 in DNA: TGTGCCAGCAGTGTCTATACCTATCCTGAAGCTTTCTTT.